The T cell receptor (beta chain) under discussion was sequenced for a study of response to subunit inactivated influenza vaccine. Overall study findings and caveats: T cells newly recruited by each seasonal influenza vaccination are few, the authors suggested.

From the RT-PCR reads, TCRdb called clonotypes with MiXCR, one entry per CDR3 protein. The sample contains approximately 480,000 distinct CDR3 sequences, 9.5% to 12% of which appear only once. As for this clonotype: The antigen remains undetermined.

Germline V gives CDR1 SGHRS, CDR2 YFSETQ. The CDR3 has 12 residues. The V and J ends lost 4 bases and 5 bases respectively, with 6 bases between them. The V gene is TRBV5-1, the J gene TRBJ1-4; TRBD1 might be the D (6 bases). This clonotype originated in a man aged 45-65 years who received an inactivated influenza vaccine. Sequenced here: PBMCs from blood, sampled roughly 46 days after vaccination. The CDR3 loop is CASSQGNEKLFF. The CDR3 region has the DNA TGCGCCAGCAGCCAGGGGAATGAAAAACTGTTTTTT. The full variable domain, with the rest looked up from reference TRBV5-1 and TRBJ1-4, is KAGVTQTPRYLIKTRGQQVTLSCSPISGHRSVSWYQQTPGQGLQFLFEYFSETQRNKGNFPGRFSGRQFSNSRSEMNVSTLELGDSALYLCASSQGNEKLFFGSGTQLSVL.